Sequencing of this TCR beta chain was carried out in a study of glioma-infiltrating T cells after dendritic cell vaccination. Across the study: Patients received autologous tumor lysate-pulsed dendritic cell vaccination between about 2002 and 2013.

Primers: 60 V beta forward and 13 J beta reverse. Clones were read by immunoSEQ multiplex PCR, and TCRdb kept only the in-frame ones, dropping some. The top ten hold 15% to 19% of the sample, which has roughly 83,000 clones, 85% to 90% seen once. The CDR3 runs to 16 residues. The junction had 8 bases not matched to a gene; V was cut back by 0 bases and J by 4 bases. Germline CDR1 reads SGDLS; CDR2 reads YYNGEE. The chain employs TRBV9 and TRBJ2-5; 8 bases match TRBD2. This specimen was blood, taken before dendritic cell vaccination. The source is a human donor with glioblastoma. This CDR3 is CASSVEGSGVRETQYF. CDR3 bases: TGTGCCAGCAGCGTAGAGGGTAGCGGGGTTCGAGAGACCCAGTACTTC.